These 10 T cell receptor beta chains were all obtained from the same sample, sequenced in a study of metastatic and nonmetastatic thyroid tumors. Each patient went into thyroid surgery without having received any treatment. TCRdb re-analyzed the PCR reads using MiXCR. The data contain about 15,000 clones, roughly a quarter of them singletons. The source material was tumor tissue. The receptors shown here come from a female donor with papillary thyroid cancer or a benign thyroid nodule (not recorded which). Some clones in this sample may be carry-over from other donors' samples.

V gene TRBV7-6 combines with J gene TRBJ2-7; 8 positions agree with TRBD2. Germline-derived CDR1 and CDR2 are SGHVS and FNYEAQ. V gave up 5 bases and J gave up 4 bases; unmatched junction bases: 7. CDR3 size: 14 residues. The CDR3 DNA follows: TGTGCCAGCAGCCCCGGGAGGGGGGTATACGAGCAGTACTTC. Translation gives CASSPGRGVYEQYF.

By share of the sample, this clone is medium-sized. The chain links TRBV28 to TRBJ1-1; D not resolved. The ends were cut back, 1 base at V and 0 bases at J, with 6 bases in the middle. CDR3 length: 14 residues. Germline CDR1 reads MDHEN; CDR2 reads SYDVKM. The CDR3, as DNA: TGTGCCAGCAGTTTATATGGCATGAACACTGAAGCTTTCTTT. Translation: CASSLYGMNTEAFF.

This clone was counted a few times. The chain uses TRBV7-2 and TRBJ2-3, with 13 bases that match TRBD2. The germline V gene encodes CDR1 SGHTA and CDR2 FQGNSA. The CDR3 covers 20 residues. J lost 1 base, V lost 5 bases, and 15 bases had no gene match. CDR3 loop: CASSTPPGLAGVVGTDTQYF. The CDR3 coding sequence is TGTGCCAGCAGCACTCCCCCTGGACTAGCGGGAGTGGTTGGCACAGATACGCAGTATTTT.

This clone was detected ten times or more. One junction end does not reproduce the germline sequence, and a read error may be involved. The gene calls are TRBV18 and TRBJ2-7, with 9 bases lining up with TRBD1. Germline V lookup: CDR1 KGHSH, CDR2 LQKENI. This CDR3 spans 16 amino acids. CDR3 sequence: CASSPDRGSSSCEQYF. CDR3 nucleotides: TGTGCCAGCTCACCAGACAGGGGGAGCAGCTCCTGCGAGCAGTACTTC.

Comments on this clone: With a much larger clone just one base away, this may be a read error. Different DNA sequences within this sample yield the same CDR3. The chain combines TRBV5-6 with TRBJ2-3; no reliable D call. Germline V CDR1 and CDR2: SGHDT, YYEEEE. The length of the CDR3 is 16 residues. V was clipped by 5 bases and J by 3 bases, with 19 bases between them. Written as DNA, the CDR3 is TGTGCCAGCAGTTATCCAAAGACTCTCCGAACAGATACGCAGTATTTT. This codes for CASSYPKTLRTDTQYF.

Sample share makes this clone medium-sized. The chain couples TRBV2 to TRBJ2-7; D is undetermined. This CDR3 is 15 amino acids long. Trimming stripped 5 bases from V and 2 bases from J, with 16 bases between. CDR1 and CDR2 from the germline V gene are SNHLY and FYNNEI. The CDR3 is CASSPPGRPAYEQYF. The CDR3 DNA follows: TGTGCCAGCAGTCCCCCCGGCAGGCCTGCCTACGAGCAGTACTTC.

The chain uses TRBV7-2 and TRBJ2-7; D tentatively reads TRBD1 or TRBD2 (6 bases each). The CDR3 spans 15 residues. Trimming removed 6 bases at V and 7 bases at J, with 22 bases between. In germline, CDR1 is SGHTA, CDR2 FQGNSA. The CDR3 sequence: CASRGAGQVDGEQYF. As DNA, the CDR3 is TGTGCCAGCAGGGGGGCGGGGCAGGTCGATGGAGAGCAGTACTTC. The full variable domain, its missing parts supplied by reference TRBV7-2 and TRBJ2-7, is GAGVSQSPSNKVTEKGKDVELRCDPISGHTALYWYRQSLGQGLEFLIYFQGNSAPDKSGLPSDRFSAERTGGSVSTLTIQRTQQEDSAVYLCASRGAGQVDGEQYFGPGTRLTVT.

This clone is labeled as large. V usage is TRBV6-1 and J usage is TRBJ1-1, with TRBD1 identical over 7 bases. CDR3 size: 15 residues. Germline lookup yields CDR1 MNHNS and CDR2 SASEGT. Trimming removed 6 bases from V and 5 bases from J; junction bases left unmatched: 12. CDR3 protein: CASSSEYRGATEAFF. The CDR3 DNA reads TGTGCCAGCAGCTCCGAGTACAGGGGCGCGACTGAAGCTTTCTTT.

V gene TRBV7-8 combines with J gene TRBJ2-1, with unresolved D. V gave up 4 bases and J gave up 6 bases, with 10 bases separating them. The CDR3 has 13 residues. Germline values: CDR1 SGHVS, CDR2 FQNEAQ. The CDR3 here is CASSSNTGNEQFF. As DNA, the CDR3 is TGTGCCAGCAGCTCCAACACTGGCAATGAGCAGTTCTTC.

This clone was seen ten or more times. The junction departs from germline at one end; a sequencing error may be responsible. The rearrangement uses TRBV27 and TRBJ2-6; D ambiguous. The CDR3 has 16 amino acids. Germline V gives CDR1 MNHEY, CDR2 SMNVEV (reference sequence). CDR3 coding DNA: TGTGCCAGCAGCTTATTGCGGTACTCTGGGGCCAACGTCCTGACTTTC. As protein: CASSLLRYSGANVLTF. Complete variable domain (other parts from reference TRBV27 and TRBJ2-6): EAQVTQNPRYLITVTGKKLTVTCSQNMNHEYMSWYRQDPGLGLRQIYYSMNVEVTDKGDVPEGYKVSRKEKRNFPLILESPSPNQTSLYFCASSLLRYSGANVLTFGAGSRLTVL.